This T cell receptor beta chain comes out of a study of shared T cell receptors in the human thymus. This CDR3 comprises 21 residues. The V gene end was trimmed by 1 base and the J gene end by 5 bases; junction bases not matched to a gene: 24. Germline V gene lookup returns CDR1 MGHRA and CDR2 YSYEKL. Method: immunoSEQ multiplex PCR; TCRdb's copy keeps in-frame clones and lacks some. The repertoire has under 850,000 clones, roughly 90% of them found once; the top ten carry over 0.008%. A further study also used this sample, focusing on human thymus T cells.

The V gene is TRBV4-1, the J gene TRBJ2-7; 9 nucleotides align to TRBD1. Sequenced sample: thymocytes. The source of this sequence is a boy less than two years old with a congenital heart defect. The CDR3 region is CASSQAEPQGADQRSGNEQYF. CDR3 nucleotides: TGCGCCAGCAGCCAAGCTGAACCACAGGGGGCGGATCAGCGGAGCGGCAACGAGCAGTACTTC.